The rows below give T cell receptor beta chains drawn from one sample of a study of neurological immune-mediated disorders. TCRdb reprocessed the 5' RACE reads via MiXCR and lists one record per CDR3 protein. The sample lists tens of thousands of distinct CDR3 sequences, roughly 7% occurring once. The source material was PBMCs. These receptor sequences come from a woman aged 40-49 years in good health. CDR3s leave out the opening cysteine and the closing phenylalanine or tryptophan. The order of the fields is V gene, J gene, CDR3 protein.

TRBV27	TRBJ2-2	ASSPTIGKANTGELF
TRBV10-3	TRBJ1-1	AISVQGPNTEAF
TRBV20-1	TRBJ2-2	SARADGGEGRGTGELF
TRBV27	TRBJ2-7	ASSWGGTYEQY
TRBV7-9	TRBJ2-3	ASSLRLAGAGSTDTQY
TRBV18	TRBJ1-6	ASSPAGGDSPLH
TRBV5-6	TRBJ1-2	ASSLGSSYGYT
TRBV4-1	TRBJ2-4	ASSRGPRDIQY
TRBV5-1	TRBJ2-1	ASSVTSGSSYNEQF
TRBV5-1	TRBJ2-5	ASSSIGQGAGTQY
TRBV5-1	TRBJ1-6	ASSPGETKGSPLH
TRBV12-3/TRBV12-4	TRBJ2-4	ASSLTRDREVKNIQY
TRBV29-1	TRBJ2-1	SVITGTHNEQF
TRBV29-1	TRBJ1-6	SVARDNNSPLH
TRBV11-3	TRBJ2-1	ASSQGGREQF
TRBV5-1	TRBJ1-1	ASSLPGTEAF
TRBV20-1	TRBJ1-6	SARVRDGYNSPLH
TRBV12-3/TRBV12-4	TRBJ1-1	ASRMRTGFEAF
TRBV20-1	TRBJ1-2	SARDNRAANYGYT
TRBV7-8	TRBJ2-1	VSSLIRGGLGSDTQF
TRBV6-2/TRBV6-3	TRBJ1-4	ASSRPGTGLIEKLF
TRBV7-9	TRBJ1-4	ASSSPTAMGSNEKLF